Given below is one T cell receptor beta chain in context. This receptor's antigen is unknown. No per-base quality is available; no much larger clone lies one base away. These data originate in a study of blood T cell repertoires in COVID-19 (TCRdb year 2020). With regard to the full study: Samples covering the acute and convalescent phases of COVID-19 were provided by collaborators in the United States, Italy and Spain. The samples were drawn from two sources: the first 160 participants of the ongoing ImmuneRACE study, and 1,200 or so subjects contributed by 6 global collaborators. Nearly every sample came with metadata listing a de-identified subject ID, COVID-19 status, age in years and sex. Where available, HLA class I and class II types were obtained from metadata supplied by the sample provider rather than from assay-based typing. Subjects who had been exposed to COVID-19, were actively infected with it, or had recovered from it provided the deeply sampled blood TCRbeta repertoires that made up the dataset. The repertoires were released in a freely available public database intended as a resource for research on the immune response to SARS-CoV-2. The prospective study material was composed of cDNA or gDNA derived from T cells, B-cell-depleted T cells, or PBMCs. Paper-wide results and their limitations: Clinical and demographic metadata were provided uncurated, with the amount varying by source and participant.

From the cysteine through the phenylalanine, the CDR3 covers 14 amino acids. Just the 42-base CDR3 DNA is kept, in frame starting at base 1. The CDR1 and CDR2 encoded by the germline V gene are SGDLS and YYNGEE. The V end loses 0 bases and the J end loses 2 bases, and a stretch of 7 bases separates them. TCRbeta CDR3 regions were amplified from genomic DNA using the immunoSEQ Assay, a bias-controlled multiplex PCR. Under the source paper's analysis protocol: Within the assay, amplification of reference gene primers was used to estimate how many nucleated cells each sample contained. To quantify the absolute abundance of each unique TCRbeta CDR3 rearrangement, sequence reads were collapsed and filtered. For each sample, productive Simpson clonality was calculated by taking the square root of Simpson's diversity index across productive rearrangements. The source is immuneACCESS, and TCRdb retained only in-frame sequences with V and J called. Part of the clones is not carried over; for the studies checked, unresolved V genes explain less than half of this, and the remainder is unexplained. D and trimming come from the DNA, and the V and J calls and clone size come from that table. The table for this sample lists approximately 200,000 clones; about four fifths of them were counted only once. Of the sample, roughly 7% falls within the top ten clones.

One collaborating source in Seattle enrolled patients during active infection and followed them longitudinally through the course of disease. Each collaborating institution followed its own protocols to collect whole blood in K2EDTA tubes. For TCRbeta analysis, collaborator samples were shipped as frozen whole blood, as isolated PBMCs, or as DNA extracted from either sample type. The sample was peripheral blood. Here the chain combines TRBV9 and TRBJ2-3; no confident D gene assignment can be made. The receptor comes from a woman of 80 years or more with COVID-19, enrolled during active disease. The nucleotide sequence is given as TGTGCCAGCAGCGTAGCGTTCTCCACAGATACGCAGTATTTT. Translated, it reads CASSVAFSTDTQYF.